What follows describes a single T cell receptor (beta chain). Antigen: not known. This specimen comes from a study of OX40 agonist ivuxolimab in advanced cancers. Background on the study: Clinicians treated patients with ivuxolimab, an agonistic anti-OX40 (CD134) antibody. Partial responses were observed in three patients, of whom one had hepatocellular carcinoma and two had cutaneous melanoma.

The CDR3 loop spans 15 amino acids. V lost 5 bases and J lost 6; bases outside the gene matches: 8. The germline V gene has CDR1 MDHEN and CDR2 SYDVKM. Study-level results: Part of the nonresponder group also had normalized T-cell clonal expansion that was low.

On cycle 4 day 1 and cycle 7 day 1, as well as at baseline, blood was sampled. The method was immunoSEQ multiplex PCR; TCRdb's version includes in-frame clones alone and lacks a portion of them. The sample consists of some 66,000 clones, around 88% of them appearing once. The gene calls are TRBV28 and TRBJ2-1, with 9 positions matching TRBD2. The origin of this receptor is an adult with an advanced solid tumor such as melanoma, head and neck, liver or kidney cancer. The sequencing here drew on CD4+ or CD8+ T cells sorted from blood, taken in a trial of the OX40 agonist ivuxolimab. The CDR3 loop is CASSLGLAFGNEQFF. The CDR3 DNA sequence: TGTGCCAGCAGTCTCGGACTAGCGTTCGGCAATGAGCAGTTCTTC. The whole variable domain, remainder taken from reference TRBV28 and TRBJ2-1, is DVKVTQSSRYLVKRTGEKVFLECVQDMDHENMFWYRQDPGLGLRLIYFSYDVKMKEKGDIPEGYSVSREKKERFSLILESASTNQTSMYLCASSLGLAFGNEQFFGPGTRLTVL.